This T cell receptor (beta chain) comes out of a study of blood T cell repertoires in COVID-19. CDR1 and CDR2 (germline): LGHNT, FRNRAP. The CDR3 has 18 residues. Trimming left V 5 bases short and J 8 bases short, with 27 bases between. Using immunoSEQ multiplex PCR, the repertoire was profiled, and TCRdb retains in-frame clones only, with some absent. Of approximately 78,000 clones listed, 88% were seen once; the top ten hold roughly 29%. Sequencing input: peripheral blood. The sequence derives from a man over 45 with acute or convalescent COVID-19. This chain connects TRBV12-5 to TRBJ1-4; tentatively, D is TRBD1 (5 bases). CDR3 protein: CASGPGGGRQNRGEKLFF. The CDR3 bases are TGTGCTAGTGGTCCTGGGGGGGGGAGGCAAAATCGAGGAGAAAAACTGTTTTTT.